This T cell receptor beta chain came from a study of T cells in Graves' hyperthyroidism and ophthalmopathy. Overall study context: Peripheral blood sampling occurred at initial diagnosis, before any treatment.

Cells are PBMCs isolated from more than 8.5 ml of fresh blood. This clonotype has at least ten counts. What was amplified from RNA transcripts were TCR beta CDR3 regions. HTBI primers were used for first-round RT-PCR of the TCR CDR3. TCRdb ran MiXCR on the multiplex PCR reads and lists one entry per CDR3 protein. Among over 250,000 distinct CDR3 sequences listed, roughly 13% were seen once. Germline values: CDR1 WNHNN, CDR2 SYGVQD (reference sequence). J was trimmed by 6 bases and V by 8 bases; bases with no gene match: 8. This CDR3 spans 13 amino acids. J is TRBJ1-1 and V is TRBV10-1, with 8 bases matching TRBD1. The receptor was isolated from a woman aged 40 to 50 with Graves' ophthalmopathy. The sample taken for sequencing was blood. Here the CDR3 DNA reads TGCGCCAGCCGGCCAGGGGGCACCGCTGAAGCTTTCTTT. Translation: CASRPGGTAEAFF.